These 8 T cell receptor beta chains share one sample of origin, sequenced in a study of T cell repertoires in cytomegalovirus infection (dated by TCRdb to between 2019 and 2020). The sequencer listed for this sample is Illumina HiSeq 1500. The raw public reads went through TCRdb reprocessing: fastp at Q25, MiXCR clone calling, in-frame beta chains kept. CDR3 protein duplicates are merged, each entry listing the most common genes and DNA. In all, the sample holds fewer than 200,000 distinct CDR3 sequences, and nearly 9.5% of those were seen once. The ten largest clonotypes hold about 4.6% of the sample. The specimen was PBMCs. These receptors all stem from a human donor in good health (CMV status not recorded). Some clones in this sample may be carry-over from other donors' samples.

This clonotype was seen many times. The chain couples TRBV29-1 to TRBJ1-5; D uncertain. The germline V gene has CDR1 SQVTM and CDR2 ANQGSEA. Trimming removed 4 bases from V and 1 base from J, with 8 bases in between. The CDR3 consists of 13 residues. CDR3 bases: TGCAGCGTTGCGGATGACAGCAATCAGCCCCAGCATTTT. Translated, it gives CSVADDSNQPQHF.

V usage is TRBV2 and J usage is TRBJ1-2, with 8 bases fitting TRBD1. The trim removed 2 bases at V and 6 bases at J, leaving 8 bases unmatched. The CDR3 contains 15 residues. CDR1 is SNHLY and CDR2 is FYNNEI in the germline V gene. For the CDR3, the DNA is TGTGCCAGCAGTGAACAAAGAACAGGGGGGAATGGCTACACCTTC. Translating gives CASSEQRTGGNGYTF.

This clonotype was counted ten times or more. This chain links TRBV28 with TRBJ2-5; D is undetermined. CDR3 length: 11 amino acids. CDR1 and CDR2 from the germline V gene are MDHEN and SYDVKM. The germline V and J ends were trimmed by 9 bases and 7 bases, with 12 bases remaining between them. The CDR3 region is CARVPPWTQYF. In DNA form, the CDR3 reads TGTGCCAGAGTGCCCCCGTGGACCCAGTACTTC.

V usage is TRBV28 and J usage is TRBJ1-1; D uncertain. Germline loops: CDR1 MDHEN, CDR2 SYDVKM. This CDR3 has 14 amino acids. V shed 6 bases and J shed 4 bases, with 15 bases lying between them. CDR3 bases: TGTGCCAGCAGCCTACCCGGTGAGGTCACTGAAGCTTTCTTT. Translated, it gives CASSLPGEVTEAFF.

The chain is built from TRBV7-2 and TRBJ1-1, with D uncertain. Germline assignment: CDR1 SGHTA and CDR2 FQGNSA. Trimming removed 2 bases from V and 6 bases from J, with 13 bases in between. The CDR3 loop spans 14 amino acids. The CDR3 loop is CASSLRQLIAEAFF. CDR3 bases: TGTGCCAGCAGCTTAAGACAATTAATCGCTGAAGCTTTCTTT.

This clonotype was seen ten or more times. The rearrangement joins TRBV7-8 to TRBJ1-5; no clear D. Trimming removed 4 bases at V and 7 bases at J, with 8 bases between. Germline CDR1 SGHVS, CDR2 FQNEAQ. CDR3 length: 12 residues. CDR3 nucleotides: TGTGCCAGCAGCTCCCCCGGCCAGCCCCAGCATTTT. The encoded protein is CASSSPGQPQHF.

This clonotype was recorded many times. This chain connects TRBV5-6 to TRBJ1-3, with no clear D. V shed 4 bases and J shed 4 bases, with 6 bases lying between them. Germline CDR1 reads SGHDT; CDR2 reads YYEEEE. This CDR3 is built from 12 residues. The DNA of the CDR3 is TGTGCCAGCAGCGGAATAGGAAACACCATATATTTT. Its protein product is CASSGIGNTIYF.

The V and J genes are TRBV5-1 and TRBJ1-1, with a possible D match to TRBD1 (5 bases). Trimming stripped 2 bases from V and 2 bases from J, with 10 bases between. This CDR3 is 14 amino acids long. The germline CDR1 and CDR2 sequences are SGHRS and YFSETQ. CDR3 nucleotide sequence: TGCGCCAGCAGCTTACTAGGACAAAACACTGAAGCTTTCTTT. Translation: CASSLLGQNTEAFF. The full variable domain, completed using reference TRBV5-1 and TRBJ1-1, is KAGVTQTPRYLIKTRGQQVTLSCSPISGHRSVSWYQQTPGQGLQFLFEYFSETQRNKGNFPGRFSGRQFSNSRSEMNVSTLELGDSALYLCASSLLGQNTEAFFGQGTRLTVV.